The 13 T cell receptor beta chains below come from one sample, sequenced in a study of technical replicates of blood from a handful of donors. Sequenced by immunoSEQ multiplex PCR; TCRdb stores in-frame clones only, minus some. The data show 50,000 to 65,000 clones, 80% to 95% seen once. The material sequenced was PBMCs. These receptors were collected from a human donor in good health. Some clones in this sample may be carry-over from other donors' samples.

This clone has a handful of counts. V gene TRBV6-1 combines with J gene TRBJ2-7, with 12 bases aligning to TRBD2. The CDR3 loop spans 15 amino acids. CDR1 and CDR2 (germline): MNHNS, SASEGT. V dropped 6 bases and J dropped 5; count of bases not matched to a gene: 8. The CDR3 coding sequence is TGTGCCAGCAGCTCGACTAGCGGGAGTGTCGACGAGCAGTACTTC. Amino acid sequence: CASSSTSGSVDEQYF.

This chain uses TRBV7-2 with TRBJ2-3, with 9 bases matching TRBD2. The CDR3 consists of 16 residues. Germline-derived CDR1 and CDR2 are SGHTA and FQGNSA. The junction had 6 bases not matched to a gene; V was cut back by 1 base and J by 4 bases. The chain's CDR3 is CASSLGMAGGADTQYF. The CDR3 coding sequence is TGTGCCAGCAGCTTAGGAATGGCGGGAGGGGCAGATACGCAGTATTTT.

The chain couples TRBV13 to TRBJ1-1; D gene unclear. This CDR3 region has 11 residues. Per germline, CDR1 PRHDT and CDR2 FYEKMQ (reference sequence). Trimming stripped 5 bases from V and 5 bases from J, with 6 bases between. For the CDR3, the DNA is TGTGCCAGCAGCAAGAGAACTGAAGCTTTCTTT. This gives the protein CASSKRTEAFF.

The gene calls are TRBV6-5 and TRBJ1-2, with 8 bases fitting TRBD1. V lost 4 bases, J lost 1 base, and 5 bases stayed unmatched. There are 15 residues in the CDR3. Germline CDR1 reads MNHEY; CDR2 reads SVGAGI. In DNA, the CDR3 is TGTGCCAGCAGTTGGAGGGACAGGTTTAACTATGGCTACACCTTC. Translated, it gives CASSWRDRFNYGYTF.

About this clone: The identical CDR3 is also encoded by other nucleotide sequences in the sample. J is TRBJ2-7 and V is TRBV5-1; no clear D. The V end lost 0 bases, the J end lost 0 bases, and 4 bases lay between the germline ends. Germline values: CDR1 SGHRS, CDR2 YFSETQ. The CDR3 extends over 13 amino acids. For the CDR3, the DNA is TGCGCCAGCAGCTTGGGGAGCTCCTACGAGCAGTACTTC. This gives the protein CASSLGSSYEQYF.

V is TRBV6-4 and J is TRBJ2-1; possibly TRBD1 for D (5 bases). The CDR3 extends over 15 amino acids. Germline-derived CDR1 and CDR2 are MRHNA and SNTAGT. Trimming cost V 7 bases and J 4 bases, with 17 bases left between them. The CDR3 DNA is TGTGCCAGCATGCCGGACGGTGGGGCTTACAATGAGCAGTTCTTC. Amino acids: CASMPDGGAYNEQFF.

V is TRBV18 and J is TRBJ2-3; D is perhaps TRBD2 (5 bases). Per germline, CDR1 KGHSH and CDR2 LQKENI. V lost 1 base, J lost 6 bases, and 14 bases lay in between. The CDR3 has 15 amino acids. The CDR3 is CASSPLTSGIDTQYF. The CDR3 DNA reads TGTGCCAGCTCACCACTAACTAGTGGGATTGATACGCAGTATTTT.

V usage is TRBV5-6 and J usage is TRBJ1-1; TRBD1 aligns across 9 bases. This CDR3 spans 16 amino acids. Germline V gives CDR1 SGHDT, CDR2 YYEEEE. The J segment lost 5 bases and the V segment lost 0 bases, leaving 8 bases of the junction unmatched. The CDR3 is CASSLAGTGFGTEAFF. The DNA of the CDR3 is TGTGCCAGCAGCTTGGCCGGGACAGGGTTTGGAACTGAAGCTTTCTTT.

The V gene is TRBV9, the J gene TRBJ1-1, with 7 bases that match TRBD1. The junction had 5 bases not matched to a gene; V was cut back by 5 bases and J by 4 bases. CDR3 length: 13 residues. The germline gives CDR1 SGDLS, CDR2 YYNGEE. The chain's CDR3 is CASSRGGVTEAFF. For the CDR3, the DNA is TGTGCCAGCAGTCGAGGGGGCGTCACTGAAGCTTTCTTT.

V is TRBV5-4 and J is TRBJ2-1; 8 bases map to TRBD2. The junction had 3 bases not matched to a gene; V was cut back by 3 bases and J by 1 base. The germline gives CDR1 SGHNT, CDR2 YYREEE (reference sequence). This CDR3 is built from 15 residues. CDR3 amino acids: CASSSGLVSYNEQFF. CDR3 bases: TGTGCCAGCAGCTCGGGACTAGTTTCCTACAATGAGCAGTTCTTC.

CDR3 amino acids: CASSLGTGWGNTEAFF. DNA for the CDR3: TGTGCCAGCAGTTTAGGTACAGGGTGGGGGAACACTGAAGCTTTCTTT. The chain uses TRBV27 and TRBJ1-1; TRBD1 might be the D (6 bases). Germline V gene data show CDR1 as MNHEY and CDR2 as SMNVEV (reference sequence). CDR3 length: 16 amino acids. Trimming shortened V by 2 bases and J by 1 base, and 14 bases separated the two germline ends.

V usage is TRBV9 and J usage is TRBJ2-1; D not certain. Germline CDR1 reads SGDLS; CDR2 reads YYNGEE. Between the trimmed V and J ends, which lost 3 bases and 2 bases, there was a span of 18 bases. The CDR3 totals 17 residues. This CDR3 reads CASSAQRWRSTYNEQFF. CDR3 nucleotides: TGTGCCAGCAGCGCCCAACGTTGGCGGAGTACCTACAATGAGCAGTTCTTC.

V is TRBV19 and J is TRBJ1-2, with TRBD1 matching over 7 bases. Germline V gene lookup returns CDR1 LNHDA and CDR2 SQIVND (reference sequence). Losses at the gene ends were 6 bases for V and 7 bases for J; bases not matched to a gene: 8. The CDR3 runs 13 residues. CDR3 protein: CASRPGQLGGYTF. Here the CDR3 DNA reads TGTGCCAGTAGGCCGGGACAGCTGGGTGGCTACACCTTC.